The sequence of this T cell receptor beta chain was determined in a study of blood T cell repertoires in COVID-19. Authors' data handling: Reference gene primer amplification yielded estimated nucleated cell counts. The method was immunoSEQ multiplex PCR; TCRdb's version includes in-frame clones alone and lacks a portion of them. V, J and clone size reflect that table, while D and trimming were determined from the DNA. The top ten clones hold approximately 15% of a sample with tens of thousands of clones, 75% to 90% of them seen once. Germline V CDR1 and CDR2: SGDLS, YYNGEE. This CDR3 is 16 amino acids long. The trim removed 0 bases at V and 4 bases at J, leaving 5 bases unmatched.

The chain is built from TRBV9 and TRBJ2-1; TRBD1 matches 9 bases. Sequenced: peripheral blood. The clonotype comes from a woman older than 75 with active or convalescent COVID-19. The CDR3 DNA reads TGTGCCAGCAGCGTAGACGGACAGGGGATTTACAATGAGCAGTTCTTC. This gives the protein CASSVDGQGIYNEQFF.